Reported below is one T cell receptor beta chain. This entry belongs to a study of blood T cell repertoires in COVID-19. The age range of participants was about 18 to 100 years, with residence in fewer than 25 US areas. Cohort 3 donors were reported recovered after two negative PCRs, clearance, or symptom resolution. Data came from immunoSEQ multiplex PCR; TCRdb stores just in-frame clones and leaves some out. The sample holds some 490,000 clones, about nine tenths seen once. Trimming removed 0 bases at V and 6 bases at J, with 7 bases between. CDR3 length equals 12 residues. The germline V gene encodes CDR1 SGHDT and CDR2 YYEEEE.

The sample was PBMCs or T cells enriched from blood (not recorded which). The clonotype comes from a woman aged 60-75 years who had recovered from COVID-19. The chain employs TRBV5-6 and TRBJ2-7; D is undetermined. CDR3 bases: TGTGCCAGCAGCTTGGGACATCTCGAGCAGTACGTC. Translated: CASSLGHLEQYV.